This T cell receptor beta chain was recorded in a study of T cells in Graves' hyperthyroidism and ophthalmopathy. Notes on the study in general: Ophthalmopathy could be told apart from stable hyperthyroidism with a 13 V-J model.

With a duration under 2 months, the hyperthyroidism was newly diagnosed in patients aged 18 to 65. Each 10 ml fresh peripheral blood draw supplied the PBMCs. Concerning this clonotype itself: Its cognate antigen is unknown.

Amplified TCR beta CDR3 regions derived from RNA transcripts. The primer set for the first-round RT-PCR of the TCR CDR3 was HTBI. One entry per CDR3 protein, called by TCRdb with MiXCR from the multiplex PCR reads. In the table there are roughly 500,000 distinct CDR3 sequences, approximately 14% of which are singletons. J lost 8 bases, V lost 5 bases, and 11 bases had no gene match. There are 16 residues in the CDR3. CDR1 is MGHDK and CDR2 is SYGVNS in the germline V gene. The sequence was obtained from a woman aged 25 to 39 with Graves' hyperthyroidism that later progressed to Graves' ophthalmopathy. The sequenced sample was blood. V is TRBV25-1 and J is TRBJ1-4; 10 bases are a match to TRBD1. The CDR3 region is CASSLNPRDRGEKLFF. CDR3 sequence (DNA): TGTGCCAGCAGTCTAAACCCCAGGGACAGGGGCGAAAAACTGTTTTTT. Full variable domain (remainder filled in from reference TRBV25-1 and TRBJ1-4): EADIYQTPRYLVIGTGKKITLECSQTMGHDKMYWYQQDPGMELHLIHYSYGVNSTEKGDLSSESTVSRIRTEHFPLTLESARPSHTSQYLCASSLNPRDRGEKLFFGSGTQLSVL.